Sequencing of this TCR beta chain was carried out in a study of CD4 T cells in relation to SARS-CoV-2 and coronaviruses. Comments on this clone: Antigen specificity is unknown.

Sequencing used immunoSEQ multiplex PCR; TCRdb keeps in-frame clones, though not all of them. Among around 25,000 clones listed, roughly 74% were seen once. CD4+ T cells from unexposed donors were obtained before the COVID-19 pandemic (2011-2018). Isolation of CD4+ T cells took place after about 9 days in culture. Trimming pared 7 bases from V and 1 base from J, leaving 14 bases between. Germline V CDR1 and CDR2: MNHNY, SVGAGI (reference sequence). The CDR3 is 15 residues long. The origin of this receptor is a human donor in good health. The chain combines TRBV6-6 with TRBJ2-1, with D tentatively TRBD1 or TRBD2 (5 bases each). The sample comprised CD4+ T cells from PBMCs, cultured in vitro. The CDR3 protein is CASIFGGKSYNEQFF. CDR3 DNA sequence: TGTGCCAGCATTTTTGGGGGAAAGTCCTACAATGAGCAGTTCTTC.